The next 30 T cell receptor beta chains were all read from a single sample in a study of tumor and adjacent non-tumor tissue in lung cancer. The library came from three nested PCR rounds adapted from ARM-PCR protocols. TCRdb itself ran the multiplex PCR reads through MiXCR, one entry per CDR3 protein. The table records 100,000 to 150,000 distinct CDR3 sequences, around three fifths of them present only once. RNA was extracted from bulk tissue without any cell sorting. What was sequenced was lung tumor tissue. These receptors were collected from a man aged 25-45 years with non-small cell lung cancer.

This clonotype appeared a few times. V is TRBV20-1 and J is TRBJ2-3, with 7 bases aligning to TRBD1. V was clipped by 5 bases and J by 4 bases; unmatched bases: 6. Germline-derived CDR1 and CDR2 are DFQATT and SNEGSKA (reference sequence). The CDR3 runs to 13 residues. This CDR3 is CSADDRDADTQYF. In DNA form, the CDR3 reads TGCAGTGCTGATGACAGGGACGCAGATACGCAGTATTTT.

In regard to this clonotype: The missing conserved phenylalanine or tryptophan at the end of this CDR3 makes a read error likely. This chain links TRBV20-1 with TRBJ1-5; D is ambiguous. With 2 bases removed from V and 5 bases from J, the gap between germline ends came to 10 bases. Looked up from germline, CDR1 is DFQATT and CDR2 is SNEGSKA (reference sequence). This CDR3 is built from 13 residues. CDR3 sequence: CSARFSRDQPQHY. The DNA of the CDR3 is TGCAGTGCTAGATTCTCAAGGGATCAGCCCCAGCATTAT.

This clonotype came up a few times. The V and J genes are TRBV9 and TRBJ2-7, with 10 bases fitting TRBD1. CDR3 length: 14 residues. V trimming: 0 bases; J trimming: 5 bases; junction bases outside the gene matches: 2. CDR1 and CDR2 (germline): SGDLS, YYNGEE. CDR3 nucleotides: TGTGCCAGCAGCGTAGGACAGGGGGCAAACGAGCAGTACTTC. Its protein is CASSVGQGANEQYF.

J is TRBJ2-3 and V is TRBV9; unclear D gene. This CDR3 comprises 15 residues. Between the trimmed V and J ends, which lost 3 bases and 2 bases, there was a span of 13 bases. Germline-derived CDR1 and CDR2 are SGDLS and YYNGEE. CDR3 protein: CASSDDKNDTDTQYF. The CDR3 coding sequence is TGTGCCAGCAGCGACGACAAGAACGACACAGATACGCAGTATTTT.

Details on this clonotype: Compared with germline, one end of the junction differs, possibly owing to a read error. The chain has TRBV11-2 and TRBJ2-5; D is ambiguous. Germline V CDR1 and CDR2: SGHAT, FQNNGV. This CDR3 spans 14 amino acids. The CDR3 nucleotides read TGTGCCAGCAGCTTCTGTGGGAACAGCGAGACCAAGTACTTC. Translation gives CASSFCGNSETKYF. Full variable domain (missing parts from reference TRBV11-2 and TRBJ2-5): EAGVAQSPRYKIIEKRQSVAFWCNPISGHATLYWYQQILGQGPKLLIQFQNNGVVDDSQLPKDRFSAERLKGVDSTLKIQPAKLEDSAVYLCASSFCGNSETKYFGPGTRLLVL.

Worth noting for this clonotype: A much larger clone is a single base away; this may be a read error. The final CDR3 position lacks the conserved phenylalanine or tryptophan, pointing to a likely read error. The J gene is TRBJ2-7, the V gene TRBV4-1; 9 nucleotides line up with TRBD2. This CDR3 comprises 15 residues. CDR1 is MGHRA and CDR2 is YSYEKL in the germline V gene. Trimming cost V 0 bases and J 4 bases; bases outside gene matches: 4. CDR3 residues: CASSQEGTSQYEQYL. CDR3 DNA sequence: TGCGCCAGCAGCCAAGAGGGGACTAGCCAATACGAGCAGTACCTC.

V gene TRBV24-1 combines with J gene TRBJ2-5; possibly TRBD2 for D (5 bases). Germline CDR1 reads KGHDR; CDR2 reads SFDVKD. This CDR3 is 15 amino acids long. V was trimmed by 3 bases and J by 2 bases, leaving 12 bases between them. CDR3 nucleotide sequence: TGTGCCACCAGTGATGCCGGGATTGAGCAAGAGACCCAGTACTTC. Protein sequence: CATSDAGIEQETQYF.

This clonotype was seen only once. At one end the junction does not follow the germline gene, possibly because of a read error. This sequence joins TRBV5-6 and TRBJ2-2; 9 bases fit TRBD1. In germline, CDR1 is SGHDT, CDR2 YYEEEE. CDR3 length: 14 amino acids. The CDR3: CVSSLDRGTGELFF. CDR3 coding DNA: TGTGTCAGCAGCCTGGACAGGGGTACCGGGGAGCTGTTTTTT. Combining the CDR3 with reference TRBV5-6 and TRBJ2-2 gives the whole variable domain DAGVTQSPTHLIKTRGQQVTLRCSPKSGHDTVSWYQQALGQGPQFIFQYYEEEERQRGNFPDRFSGHQFPNYSSELNVNALLLGDSALYLCVSSLDRGTGELFFGEGSRLTVL.

Concerning this clonotype: At one of its ends the junction is not consistent with the germline gene, which may arise from a read error. This rearrangement joins TRBV5-6 to TRBJ1-3; weak D call: TRBD1 (5 bases). The V gene's germline CDR1 is SGHDT and CDR2 YYEEEE. The CDR3 totals 18 residues. As DNA, the CDR3 is TGTGTCAGCAGCTCTGACACCACATGGGGCAGGTTTGGAAACACCATATATTTT. This sequence encodes CVSSSDTTWGRFGNTIYF.

V gene TRBV11-2 combines with J gene TRBJ1-5; D gene unclear. V lost 5 bases and J lost 3, with 11 bases in between. The CDR3 spans 14 residues. In germline, CDR1 is SGHAT, CDR2 FQNNGV. The CDR3 bases are TGTGCCAGCAGCAAATCCGGGGACAATCAGCCCCAGCATTTT. Translated: CASSKSGDNQPQHF. Combining the CDR3 with reference TRBV11-2 and TRBJ1-5 gives the whole variable domain EAGVAQSPRYKIIEKRQSVAFWCNPISGHATLYWYQQILGQGPKLLIQFQNNGVVDDSQLPKDRFSAERLKGVDSTLKIQPAKLEDSAVYLCASSKSGDNQPQHFGDGTRLSIL.

On this clonotype: A read error is possible here, since a much larger clone lies one base away. This sequence joins TRBV5-4 and TRBJ1-2; TRBD1 is a possible D gene (6 bases). The CDR3 loop spans 12 amino acids. Germline CDR1 and CDR2: SGHNT and YYREEE (reference sequence). Trimming removed 4 bases at V and 8 bases at J, with 12 bases between. The chain's CDR3 is CASSRQDWGYTF. In DNA form, the CDR3 reads TGTGCCAGCAGCCGACAGGACTGGGGCTACACCTTC.

Note on this clonotype: A much larger clone is a single base away; this may be a read error. The gene calls are TRBV6-5 and TRBJ1-2; D is uncertain. This CDR3 is 14 amino acids long. V dropped 5 bases and J dropped 4 bases, with 14 bases sitting between them. The germline V gene encodes CDR1 MNHEY and CDR2 SVGAGI. The CDR3 here is CASSHGAGSYGYTF. In nucleotides, the CDR3 is TGTGCCAGCAGTCACGGTGCCGGGTCCTATGGCTACACCTTC.

In DNA form, the CDR3 reads TGTGCCATCAGTGAGGCGACCGACAAAGCTTTCTTT. It translates to CAISEATDKAFF. This sequence joins TRBV10-3 and TRBJ1-1; D ambiguous. The germline gives CDR1 ENHRY, CDR2 SYGVKD. The V end lost 2 bases, the J end lost 9 bases, and 10 bases lay between the germline ends. The CDR3 consists of 12 residues.

This clonotype was picked up one time. A read error may be the cause here, since a much bigger clone is one base away. The chain has TRBV20-1 and TRBJ2-7; 14 bases are a match to TRBD2. The CDR3 spans 16 residues. V lost 0 bases to trimming and J lost 7 bases; unmatched junction nucleotides: 8. Germline V lookup: CDR1 DFQATT, CDR2 SNEGSKA (reference sequence). CDR3 protein: CSARERGLAGEREQYF. CDR3 DNA: TGCAGTGCTAGAGAGAGGGGACTAGCGGGAGAGCGGGAGCAGTACTTC.

This rearrangement joins TRBV6-6 to TRBJ2-2; D not certain. Per germline, CDR1 MNHNY and CDR2 SVGAGI (reference sequence). V was trimmed by 2 bases and J by 7 bases, leaving 17 bases between them. The CDR3 is made up of 16 amino acids. The CDR3: CASSYSDNRGIGELFF. The CDR3 DNA sequence: TGTGCCAGCAGTTACAGCGACAACCGAGGCATCGGGGAGCTGTTTTTT.

The gene calls are TRBV6-1 and TRBJ1-5; D gene ambiguous. The CDR3 covers 14 residues. The germline CDR1 and CDR2 sequences are MNHNS and SASEGT. V was pared by 4 bases and J by 3 bases, with 10 bases between. This chain's CDR3 is CASSVEGPNQPQHF. The DNA of the CDR3 is TGTGCCAGCAGTGTTGAAGGTCCCAATCAGCCCCAGCATTTT.

CDR3 coding DNA: TGTGCCAACACGACTCTAGCGGGAAGGAATGAGCAGTTCTTC. This encodes CANTTLAGRNEQFF. J is TRBJ2-1 and V is TRBV5-6; 9 nucleotides agree with TRBD2. From germline, CDR1 is SGHDT and CDR2 YYEEEE. The CDR3 runs 14 residues. V gave up 9 bases and J gave up 7 bases; unmatched junction bases: 11.

Many counts were recorded for this clonotype. The chain joins TRBV10-3 to TRBJ1-2, with D perhaps TRBD1 (5 bases). CDR3 size: 11 residues. The V gene lost 7 bases and the J gene lost 6 bases, with 9 bases spanning the gap. Germline V gene lookup returns CDR1 ENHRY and CDR2 SYGVKD. This chain's CDR3 is CAITEGDGYTF. In nucleotides, the CDR3 is TGTGCCATCACCGAAGGGGATGGCTACACCTTC.

A note on this clonotype: This may be a read error, as it is one base from a much larger clone. The chain joins TRBV20-1 to TRBJ2-5; D possibly corresponds to TRBD2 (5 bases). There are 11 residues in the CDR3. The germline gives CDR1 DFQATT, CDR2 SNEGSKA (reference sequence). CDR3 sequence reads: CCAGLEETQYF. CDR3 coding DNA: TGCTGTGCTGGACTGGAAGAGACCCAGTACTTC.

This clonotype was counted between two and nine times. The chain recombines TRBV10-3 with TRBJ2-7; 8 nucleotides match TRBD1. Germline CDR1 reads ENHRY; CDR2 reads SYGVKD. Losses at the gene ends were 3 bases for V and 0 bases for J; bases not matched to a gene: 4. The CDR3 totals 15 residues. The CDR3 coding sequence is TGTGCCATCAGTGACCCCACAGGGGGCTCCTACGAGCAGTACTTC. Translating gives CAISDPTGGSYEQYF.

As concerns this clonotype: This could be a read error, since a much larger clone is one nucleotide away. The V call is TRBV20-1, the J call TRBJ2-1, with 11 bases identical to TRBD2. This CDR3 comprises 19 residues. CDR1 DFQATT and CDR2 SNEGSKA come from the germline V gene (reference sequence). In DNA form, the CDR3 reads TGCACTGCTAGAGATACCACTAGCGGGGGCCCCTCTTTATACAATGAGCAGTTCTTC. This gives the protein CTARDTTSGGPSLYNEQFF.

In this sample, this clonotype turned up once. The conserved closing phenylalanine or tryptophan is absent in this CDR3, likely reflecting a read error. V gene TRBV20-1 combines with J gene TRBJ2-1, with a tentative D call TRBD1 (6 bases). Judging by the DNA end, TRBJ2-7 fits better; the J call may be wrong. Germline CDR1 is DFQATT and CDR2 is SNEGSKA (reference sequence). The CDR3 sequence is 15 residues long. The CDR3 nucleotides read TGCAGTGCTCTACTACATGAGCAGGGGCACTACAAGCAGTACTTA. It is translated as CSALLHEQGHYKQYL.

On this clonotype itself: This may arise from a read error, as a much more abundant clone is one base away. In this CDR3 the conserved last residue, phenylalanine or tryptophan, is missing, so a read error is likely. This rearrangement joins TRBV20-1 to TRBJ2-7; unclear D gene. The germline V and J ends were trimmed by 1 base and 0 bases, with 7 bases remaining between them. Germline V gives CDR1 DFQATT, CDR2 SNEGSKA (reference sequence). The CDR3 spans 13 residues. The CDR3 loop reads CSARVPSSYEQYL. The DNA for the CDR3 is TGCAGTGCTAGAGTTCCCTCCTCCTACGAGCAGTACTTA.

This sequence joins TRBV6-2 or TRBV6-3 and TRBJ2-2; tentatively, D is TRBD2 (6 bases). CDR3 size: 16 residues. The V and J ends lost 6 bases and 3 bases respectively, with 17 bases between them. CDR1 and CDR2 (germline): MNHEY, SVGEGT. The CDR3: CASRVYTGADTGELFF. The DNA for the CDR3 is TGTGCCAGCAGGGTATATACGGGAGCGGACACCGGGGAGCTGTTTTTT.

This clonotype was found a few times. This may be a read error, as it is one base from a much larger clone. The chain is built from TRBV4-2 and TRBJ1-3; tentatively, D is TRBD1 (6 bases). Germline V CDR1 and CDR2: LGHNA, YNFKEQ. This CDR3 is 17 amino acids long. CDR3 sequence: CTSSQGVGGSSGNTIYF. DNA of the CDR3: TGTACCAGCAGCCAAGGGGTAGGGGGAAGCTCTGGAAACACCATATATTTT.

A note on this clonotype: It may be a read error: a sequence one base away is much more abundant. V usage is TRBV6-2 or TRBV6-3 and J usage is TRBJ2-1; D call uncertain. CDR1 and CDR2 (germline): MNHEY, SVGEGT. The CDR3 spans 11 residues. CDR3 residues: CTSSYPDEQFF. The CDR3 nucleotides are TGTACCAGCAGTTACCCTGATGAGCAGTTCTTC.

The V gene is TRBV20-1, the J gene TRBJ2-7; 14 bases match TRBD2. The CDR3 is 18 amino acids. Germline loops: CDR1 DFQATT, CDR2 SNEGSKA (reference sequence). With V trimmed by 8 bases and J by 3 bases, 18 bases remained unmatched. As DNA, the CDR3 is TGCAGTACCTTCGGGACTAGCGGGAGCGTTCCACGGGTCTACGAGCAGTACTTC. Residues: CSTFGTSGSVPRVYEQYF.

To note about this clonotype: It is likely a read error, because the conserved phenylalanine at the end of the CDR3 is missing. This sequence joins TRBV10-3 and TRBJ2-5, with 9 bases identical to TRBD1. This CDR3 spans 15 amino acids. The germline V gene encodes CDR1 ENHRY and CDR2 SYGVKD. DNA of the CDR3: TGCGCCATCAGTGAGTCGAGGACAGGGGAAGAGACCCAGTACTCC. Its protein product is CAISESRTGEETQYS.

Only a few counts were recorded for this clonotype. This sequence may be a read error, since a much larger clone differs from it by one base. The chain couples TRBV20-1 to TRBJ2-1, with 9 bases that match TRBD2. CDR3 size: 13 residues. V lost 6 bases to trimming and J lost 12 bases; unmatched junction nucleotides: 12. The germline V gene encodes CDR1 DFQATT and CDR2 SNEGSKA (reference sequence). CDR3 in amino acids: CSATLAGVYVQFF. The CDR3 DNA reads TGCAGTGCAACTTTAGCGGGGGTCTATGTGCAGTTCTTC.

Note on this clonotype: An end of the junction differs from the germline gene, which may be a read error. The chain is built from TRBV29-1 and TRBJ1-3; the D is unclear. Per the germline V gene, CDR1 is SQVTM and CDR2 is ANQGSEA. The CDR3 covers 13 residues. The CDR3 nucleotides read TGCAGCGTTTGGGCCGACTCTGGAAACATCATATATTTC. Its protein product is CSVWADSGNIIYF.